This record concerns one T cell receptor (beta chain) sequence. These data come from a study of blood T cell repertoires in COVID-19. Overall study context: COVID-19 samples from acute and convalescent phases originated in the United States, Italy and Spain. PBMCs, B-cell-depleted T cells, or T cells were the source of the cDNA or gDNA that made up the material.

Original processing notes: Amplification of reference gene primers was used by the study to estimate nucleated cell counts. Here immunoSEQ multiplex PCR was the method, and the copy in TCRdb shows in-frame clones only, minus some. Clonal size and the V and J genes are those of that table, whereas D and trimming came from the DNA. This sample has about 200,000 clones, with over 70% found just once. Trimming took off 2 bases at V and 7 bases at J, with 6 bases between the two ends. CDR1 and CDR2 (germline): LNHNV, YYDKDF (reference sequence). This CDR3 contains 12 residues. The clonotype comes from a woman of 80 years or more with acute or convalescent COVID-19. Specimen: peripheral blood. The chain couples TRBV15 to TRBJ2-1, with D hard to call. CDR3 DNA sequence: TGTGCCACCAGCAGAACTCGGAATGAGCAGTTCTTC. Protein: CATSRTRNEQFF.